This T cell receptor beta chain was found in a study of tumor and adjacent non-tumor tissue in lung cancer. Study at large: There were 11 to 13 adenocarcinoma, a couple of squamous cell carcinoma and 1 small cell lung cancer cases. The patients, 10 or so men and a handful of women, were about 31 to 80 with stage I to III disease. Some 3.9 million productive TCRbeta reads were obtained per sample on average.

RNA was extracted from bulk tissue without any cell sorting. The CDR3 is made up of 16 amino acids. J lost 2 bases, V lost 9 bases, and 15 bases had no gene match. Germline V CDR1 and CDR2: ENHRY, SYGVKD. In the case of this clonotype: Antigen: not known.

General observations from the study: Tumor tissue had significantly higher TCR diversity than normal lung.

A modified ARM-PCR protocol with three rounds of nested PCR amplified TCRbeta. Via MiXCR, TCRdb re-called the multiplex PCR reads, giving one row per CDR3 protein. Of 90,000 to 110,000 distinct CDR3 sequences in the sample, more than 60% were seen once. V usage is TRBV10-3 and J usage is TRBJ2-7; 8 nucleotides line up with TRBD2. This TCR derives from an older woman with non-small cell lung cancer. Material for sequencing was lung tumor tissue. The DNA for the CDR3 is TGTGCCATTGGGGGAATAGCGGGGTTACGAGCCTACGAGCAGTACTTC. Protein sequence: CAIGGIAGLRAYEQYF.